These 2 T cell receptor beta chains were all obtained from the same sample, sequenced in a study of blood T cell repertoires in COVID-19. The assay was immunoSEQ multiplex PCR, and TCRdb's table has in-frame clones only and misses some. The repertoire includes about 150,000 clones, around 84% of them detected once, and approximately 7% sits in the top ten. Sequencing was carried out using peripheral blood. The origin of the receptors is a man in his fifties or sixties with active or convalescent COVID-19.

A note on this clone: The sample contains more than one DNA sequence encoding this CDR3. The CDR3 region has the DNA TGTGCCAGCAGTTTCCGGGGCACTGAAGCTTTCTTT. It encodes CASSFRGTEAFF. This rearrangement joins TRBV27 to TRBJ1-1; D is unresolved. This CDR3 spans 12 amino acids. The germline CDR1 and CDR2 sequences are MNHEY and SMNVEV (reference sequence). Trimming stripped 3 bases from V and 4 bases from J, with 6 bases between.

A note on this clone: This same CDR3 is encoded by further DNA sequences in the sample. The rearrangement uses TRBV9 and TRBJ1-1; the match to TRBD1 covers 8 bases. Germline lookup yields CDR1 SGDLS and CDR2 YYNGEE. CDR3 length equals 14 residues. The trim removed 4 bases at V and 1 base at J, leaving 3 bases unmatched. CDR3 in amino acids: CASSPGTGNTEAFF. CDR3 nucleotides: TGTGCCAGCAGCCCTGGGACAGGGAACACTGAAGCTTTCTTT.